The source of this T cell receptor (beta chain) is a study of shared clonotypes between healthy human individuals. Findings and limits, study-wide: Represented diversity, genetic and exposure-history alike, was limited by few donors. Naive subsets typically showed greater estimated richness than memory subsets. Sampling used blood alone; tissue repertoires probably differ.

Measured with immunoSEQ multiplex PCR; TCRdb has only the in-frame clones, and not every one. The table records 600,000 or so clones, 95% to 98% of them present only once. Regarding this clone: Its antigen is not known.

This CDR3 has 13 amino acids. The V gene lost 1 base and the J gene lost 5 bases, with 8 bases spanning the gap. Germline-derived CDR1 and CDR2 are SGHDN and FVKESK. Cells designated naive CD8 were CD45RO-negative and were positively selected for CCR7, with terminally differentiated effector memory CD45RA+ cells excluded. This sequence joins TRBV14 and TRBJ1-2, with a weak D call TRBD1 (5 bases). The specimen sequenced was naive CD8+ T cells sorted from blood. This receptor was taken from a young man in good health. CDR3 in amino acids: CASSQVGVYGYTF. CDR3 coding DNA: TGTGCCAGCAGCCAAGTAGGGGTTTATGGCTACACCTTC.